Following are 6 T cell receptor beta chains from one sample sequenced in a study of blood T cell repertoires in COVID-19. Assay used: immunoSEQ multiplex PCR; TCRdb lists only in-frame clones, some missing. The repertoire holds 20,000 to 25,000 clones, with around nine tenths as singletons. Sequences were obtained from peripheral blood. The receptors shown here come from a human donor in a cohort sampled during active COVID-19.

In DNA, the CDR3 is TGTGCCAGCATGGGACAGGGGGCGCCGGGAAACACCATATATTTT. Encoded protein: CASMGQGAPGNTIYF. This chain links TRBV25-1 with TRBJ1-3; 12 bases match TRBD1. Germline V CDR1 and CDR2: MGHDK, SYGVNS. The trim removed 7 bases at V and 4 bases at J, leaving 5 bases unmatched. The CDR3 contains 15 residues.

The CDR3 reads CASSLEPGTDTQYF. The CDR3 region has the DNA TGTGCCAGCAGCTTAGAACCGGGCACAGATACGCAGTATTTT. J is TRBJ2-3 and V is TRBV11-3; D gene ambiguous. Germline V gene lookup returns CDR1 SGHNT and CDR2 YENEEA. Trimming pared 0 bases from V and 1 base from J, leaving 5 bases between. This CDR3 comprises 14 residues.

The J gene is TRBJ1-1, the V gene TRBV6-5; no definite D call. Trimming removed 6 bases from V and 1 base from J, with 12 bases in between. The length of the CDR3 is 14 residues. Germline V lookup: CDR1 MNHEY, CDR2 SVGAGI. The CDR3 DNA sequence: TGTGCCAGCAGATTAGACAACTCGAACACTGAAGCTTTCTTT. Translating gives CASRLDNSNTEAFF.

The J gene is TRBJ1-1, the V gene TRBV4-1, with 12 bases aligning to TRBD1. Germline CDR1 reads MGHRA; CDR2 reads YSYEKL. The CDR3 consists of 19 residues. V shed 4 bases and J 0 bases; nucleotides not matched to a gene: 12. The CDR3: CASSRPGQGASSMNTEAFF. The CDR3 region has the DNA TGCGCCAGCAGCCGGCCGGGACAGGGGGCGTCAAGCATGAACACTGAAGCTTTCTTT.

The chain recombines TRBV19 with TRBJ2-7; tentatively, D is TRBD1 (6 bases). Trimming took off 3 bases at V and 0 bases at J, with 12 bases between the two ends. The CDR3 is made up of 15 amino acids. Germline V gene sequence: CDR1 LNHDA, CDR2 SQIVND (reference sequence). The CDR3 nucleotides are TGTGCCAGTAGTATTACAGGGACCTACTCCTACGAGCAGTACTTC. Its protein product is CASSITGTYSYEQYF.

This clone was recorded once. The rearrangement joins TRBV14 to TRBJ1-1, with D hard to call. The ends were cut back, 0 bases at V and 1 base at J, with 18 bases in the middle. Looked up from germline, CDR1 is SGHDN and CDR2 is FVKESK. The CDR3 covers 18 residues. CDR3 DNA: TGTGCCAGCAGCCAAGACGGCCTACAGTCCCATGGGAACACTGAAGCTTTCTTT. As protein: CASSQDGLQSHGNTEAFF.